This T cell receptor (beta chain) stems from a study of blood T cell repertoires in COVID-19. About the research overall: Samples came from the United States, Italy and Spain, spanning acute and convalescent COVID-19. T cells, B-cell-depleted T cells, or PBMCs provided the cDNA or gDNA that served as material.

As handled by the study authors: Nucleated cell number was recorded as an estimate derived from reference gene primer amplification. The method was immunoSEQ multiplex PCR; TCRdb's version includes in-frame clones alone and lacks a portion of them. V and J calls and clone size are copied from that table; D and trimming were computed from the DNA. The data contain about 350,000 clones, 85% to 90% of them seen just once; the ten biggest clones take up just over 1%. Germline-derived CDR1 and CDR2 are SQVTM and ANQGSEA. Trimming took off 4 bases at V and 4 bases at J, with 16 bases between the two ends. The CDR3 sequence is 14 residues long. Participants were aged roughly 18 to 90 years from approximately 23 US areas.

The chain combines TRBV29-1 with TRBJ1-1, with D possibly matching TRBD1 (6 bases). This sequence was found in a woman in her 30s who had been exposed to COVID-19. Material: PBMCs or T cells enriched from blood (not recorded which). The CDR3: CSVGEGGLGTEAFF. The CDR3 DNA follows: TGCAGCGTTGGGGAGGGGGGGCTCGGCACTGAAGCTTTCTTT.